Presented here are 15 T cell receptor beta chains from one specimen sequenced in a study of beta chain features in type 1 diabetes. Sequencing targeted expressed TCRB transcripts, as all isolated RNA had been reverse transcribed. This table comes from immunoSEQ multiplex PCR, and its TCRdb copy is limited to in-frame clones, with some not included. Of roughly 400,000 clones listed, more than 13% are singletons. Sequenced material: naive CD4+ T cells from blood. These receptors were obtained from a young woman in good health.

V gene TRBV28 combines with J gene TRBJ1-2; unclear D gene. With 6 bases removed from V and 4 bases from J, the gap between germline ends came to 9 bases. This CDR3 region has 12 residues. Germline CDR1 reads MDHEN; CDR2 reads SYDVKM. The CDR3 sequence: CASSPTIYGYTF. In DNA form, the CDR3 reads TGTGCCAGCAGCCCCACTATCTATGGCTACACCTTC.

This clone was seen a handful of times. The chain recombines TRBV29-1 with TRBJ2-1; 11 bases agree with TRBD2. The CDR3 is 14 residues long. Germline V CDR1 and CDR2: SQVTM, ANQGSEA. The V and J ends lost 0 bases and 10 bases, in that order; junction bases with no gene match: 5. The chain's CDR3 is CSVEEPGLAEEQFF. CDR3 DNA: TGCAGCGTTGAAGAGCCGGGACTAGCGGAAGAGCAGTTCTTC.

V and J are TRBV2 and TRBJ2-5; 8 positions agree with TRBD2. The CDR3 runs to 13 residues. The ends lost 6 bases at V and 4 bases at J; junction bases unmatched: 4. Germline CDR1 is SNHLY and CDR2 is FYNNEI. CDR3 coding DNA: TGTGCCAGCAGACCTAGCGGGCCAGAGACCCAGTACTTC. Amino acid sequence: CASRPSGPETQYF.

The chain's CDR3 is CASGIQGVGYNEQFF. The CDR3 nucleotides are TGTGCCAGCGGAATACAGGGGGTTGGGTACAATGAGCAGTTCTTC. This chain connects TRBV25-1 to TRBJ2-1; 8 nucleotides line up with TRBD1. V was pared by 8 bases and J by 4 bases, with 10 bases of the junction left unmatched. Germline V gives CDR1 MGHDK, CDR2 SYGVNS. The CDR3 is 15 residues long.

The sample holds a few counts of this clone. V is TRBV5-1 and J is TRBJ2-5, with 9 positions matching TRBD2. Losses at the gene ends were 2 bases for V and 3 bases for J; bases not matched to a gene: 5. CDR1 SGHRS and CDR2 YFSETQ come from the germline V gene. The CDR3 sequence is 15 residues long. CDR3 sequence reads: CASSLSGRPEETQYF. The CDR3 DNA sequence: TGCGCCAGCAGCTTAAGCGGGAGGCCCGAAGAGACCCAGTACTTC.

The CDR3 region is CASSAGDWDNEQFF. DNA for the CDR3: TGTGCCAGCAGTGCGGGGGACTGGGACAATGAGCAGTTCTTC. The rearrangement links TRBV2 to TRBJ2-1; TRBD2 is a possible D gene (6 bases). Trimming took 4 bases from V and 5 from J, leaving 12 bases between them. This CDR3 region has 14 residues. Germline assignment: CDR1 SNHLY and CDR2 FYNNEI.

The sample holds a few counts of this clone. The V gene is TRBV6-5, the J gene TRBJ1-5; possible D gene TRBD1, 6 bases. Germline V gives CDR1 MNHEY, CDR2 SVGAGI. The germline V and J ends were trimmed by 6 bases and 2 bases, with 14 bases remaining between them. This CDR3 has 15 residues. CDR3 DNA: TGTGCCAGCAGCGGGGGAGGGGGAGGCAATCAGCCCCAGCATTTT. This translates into CASSGGGGGNQPQHF.

The sample holds a few counts of this clone. The V and J genes are TRBV28 and TRBJ2-3; D not resolved. Looked up from germline, CDR1 is MDHEN and CDR2 is SYDVKM. The CDR3 covers 12 residues. The ends were cut back, 8 bases at V and 0 bases at J, with 6 bases in the middle. The CDR3 reads CASLSSTDTQYF. CDR3 nucleotide sequence: TGTGCCAGCCTTTCGAGCACAGATACGCAGTATTTT.

The genes are TRBV10-3 and TRBJ2-7; 11 bases match TRBD2. The germline gives CDR1 ENHRY, CDR2 SYGVKD. Trimming at V came to 4 bases and at J to 5 bases, leaving 4 bases not matched to a gene. This CDR3 is 14 amino acids long. The CDR3 sequence is CAISAGTSGHEQYF. The CDR3 DNA reads TGTGCCATCAGTGCCGGGACTAGCGGACACGAGCAGTACTTC.

This sequence joins TRBV29-1 and TRBJ2-3; D might be TRBD2 (5 bases). The V and J ends lost 6 bases and 4 bases respectively, with 14 bases between them. Looked up from germline, CDR1 is SQVTM and CDR2 is ANQGSEA. The CDR3 runs to 13 residues. This CDR3 reads CSVRSRGADTQYF. DNA for the CDR3: TGCAGCGTGCGAAGCCGGGGTGCAGATACGCAGTATTTT.

The chain recombines TRBV5-6 with TRBJ2-3; a possible D gene is TRBD1 (6 bases). The germline V gene has CDR1 SGHDT and CDR2 YYEEEE. Deletions cut 4 bases from V and 1 base from J, with 19 bases between. CDR3 length equals 17 residues. CDR3 bases: TGTGCCAGCAGCCGATGGACAGAATTCTTAGGCACAGATACGCAGTATTTT. It yields the protein CASSRWTEFLGTDTQYF.

The chain employs TRBV11-2 and TRBJ2-1; no firm D call. With 3 bases removed from V and 6 bases from J, the gap between germline ends came to 12 bases. The CDR3 has 14 amino acids. Germline CDR1 reads SGHAT; CDR2 reads FQNNGV. CDR3 in amino acids: CASSFNYRGNEQFF. In DNA form, the CDR3 reads TGTGCCAGCAGCTTCAACTACCGTGGCAATGAGCAGTTCTTC.

This clone occurred a few times. CDR3 protein: CASRRSSGTYEQYF. In DNA form, the CDR3 reads TGTGCCAGCAGACGGAGTAGCGGTACCTACGAGCAGTACTTC. The V and J genes are TRBV6-6 and TRBJ2-7; possibly TRBD2 for D (6 bases). Germline assignment: CDR1 MNHNY and CDR2 SVGAGI (reference sequence). The CDR3 length is 14 residues. Deletions cut 6 bases from V and 2 bases from J, with 14 bases between.

V usage is TRBV7-9 and J usage is TRBJ2-5, with D possibly being TRBD2 (6 bases). Germline-derived CDR1 and CDR2 are SEHNR and FQNEAQ (reference sequence). This CDR3 contains 14 residues. V gave up 5 bases and J gave up 7 bases, with 17 bases separating them. Here the CDR3 reads CASSGPGEKRTQYF. The CDR3 DNA is TGTGCCAGCAGCGGACCGGGAGAGAAAAGGACCCAGTACTTC. The entire variable domain, with the rest obtained from reference TRBV7-9 and TRBJ2-5, is as follows: DTGVSQNPRHKITKRGQNVTFRCDPISEHNRLYWYRQTLGQGPEFLTYFQNEAQLEKSRLLSDRFSAERPKGSFSTLEIQRTEQGDSAMYLCASSGPGEKRTQYFGPGTRLLVL.

The chain has TRBV5-8 and TRBJ2-1; D may be TRBD2 (5 bases). Per the germline V gene, CDR1 is SGHTS and CDR2 is YDEGEE. The CDR3 extends over 16 amino acids. Trimming left V 4 bases short and J 7 bases short, with 21 bases between. The CDR3 loop reads CASSLQRFTSGNEQFF. The CDR3 nucleotides are TGTGCCAGCAGCCTCCAGCGGTTTACAAGCGGAAATGAGCAGTTCTTC.